This T cell receptor beta chain was found in a study of T cells in Graves' hyperthyroidism and ophthalmopathy. Points from the study as a whole: Ophthalmopathy prediction by the model preceded onset by a median approximately 5.9 months.

In the case of this clonotype: Its antigen remains unidentified.

Trimming took 3 bases from V and 0 from J, leaving 9 bases between them. Germline CDR1 reads DFQATT; CDR2 reads SNEGSKA (reference sequence). The CDR3 runs to 14 residues. Using RNA transcripts as the source, TCR beta CDR3 regions were amplified. A first-round RT-PCR of the TCR CDR3 used the HTBI primer set. TCRdb reprocessed the multiplex PCR reads with MiXCR, giving one entry per CDR3 protein. The sample holds nearly 600,000 distinct CDR3 sequences, more than 11% seen once. The chain combines TRBV20-1 with TRBJ2-1, with a tentative D call TRBD2 (6 bases). The material sequenced was blood. This sequence was found in a woman in her twenties or thirties with Graves' hyperthyroidism that later progressed to Graves' ophthalmopathy. The CDR3 bases are TGCAGTGCTAGCGGGACTGGCTCCTACAATGAGCAGTTCTTC. Its protein is CSASGTGSYNEQFF.